The 13 T cell receptor beta chains reported below all come from one sample, sequenced in a study of blood T cell repertoires in COVID-19. The method was immunoSEQ multiplex PCR; TCRdb's version includes in-frame clones alone and lacks a portion of them. The data contain roughly 75,000 clones, 80% to 90% of them singletons. The sequenced material came from peripheral blood. All receptors come from a man older than 75 with COVID-19, enrolled during active disease.

The chain has TRBV4-2 and TRBJ1-3; no clear D. The length of the CDR3 is 17 residues. The ends were cut back, 3 bases at V and 0 bases at J, with 15 bases in the middle. Looked up from germline, CDR1 is LGHNA and CDR2 is YNFKEQ. For the CDR3, the DNA is TGTGCCAGCAGCCAGAGACATATCGGAAACTCTGGAAACACCATATATTTT. This gives the protein CASSQRHIGNSGNTIYF.

This clone was counted only a few times. The chain employs TRBV4-2 and TRBJ1-6, with D possibly TRBD1 on 6 matching bases. V dropped 1 base and J dropped 7 bases, with 11 bases sitting between them. Germline loops: CDR1 LGHNA, CDR2 YNFKEQ. The CDR3 has 15 amino acids. Here the CDR3 reads CASSQGQVSNSPLHF. The DNA of the CDR3 is TGTGCCAGCAGCCAAGGACAGGTTTCAAATTCACCCCTCCACTTT.

The CDR3 DNA reads as TGTGCCAGCACCGAGGGCAGTTATAGCAATCAGCCCCAGCATTTT. Translating gives CASTEGSYSNQPQHF. V gene TRBV6-5 combines with J gene TRBJ1-5; D remains ambiguous. CDR1 and CDR2 (germline): MNHEY, SVGAGI. The CDR3 loop spans 15 amino acids. The V and J ends lost 7 bases and 0 bases respectively, with 13 bases between them.

The rearrangement joins TRBV20-1 to TRBJ1-4; maybe TRBD1 (5 bases). The V gene's germline CDR1 is DFQATT and CDR2 SNEGSKA (reference sequence). This CDR3 is built from 14 residues. V lost 3 bases and J 7 bases, leaving 15 bases between the germline ends. The CDR3 coding sequence is TGCAGTGCTAGTGGGTTGCAGGGCGGTGAAAAACTGTTTTTT. It specifies CSASGLQGGEKLFF.

V is TRBV27 and J is TRBJ2-6; the D gene is possibly TRBD1 (5 bases). Germline V CDR1 and CDR2: MNHEY, SMNVEV (reference sequence). There are 16 residues in the CDR3. With 5 bases removed from V and 4 bases from J, the gap between germline ends came to 15 bases. CDR3 loop: CASSKQVTAGANVLTF. The CDR3 bases are TGTGCCAGCAGTAAACAGGTAACGGCGGGGGCCAACGTCCTGACTTTC.

The chain joins TRBV5-5 to TRBJ1-3; 9 bases are a match to TRBD1. CDR3 size: 16 residues. V gave up 2 bases and J gave up 4 bases; unmatched junction bases: 7. The germline V gene has CDR1 SGHKS and CDR2 YYEKEE (reference sequence). CDR3 DNA: TGTGCCAGCAGCTTTATTTGGACAGGGGAAGGAAACACCATATATTTT. Translation gives CASSFIWTGEGNTIYF.

CDR3 sequence: CASSVWTSAGNEQFF. The CDR3 nucleotides read TGTGCCAGCAGTGTGTGGACTAGTGCCGGGAATGAGCAGTTCTTC. This chain joins TRBV2 and TRBJ2-1; 7 positions agree with TRBD2. Germline trimming cut 4 bases from V and 7 bases from J; bases unmatched to any gene: 10. The germline gives CDR1 SNHLY, CDR2 FYNNEI. This CDR3 contains 15 residues.

The V and J genes are TRBV3-1 (or the pseudogene TRBV3-2) and TRBJ1-1; 7 nucleotides agree with TRBD1. The V and J ends lost 3 bases and 5 bases, in that order; junction bases with no gene match: 3. The CDR3 runs 13 residues. Germline CDR1 is LGHDT and CDR2 is YNNKEL (reference sequence). CDR3 DNA sequence: TGTGCCAGCAGCCACGAGGACAGGACTGAAGCTTTCTTT. Its protein is CASSHEDRTEAFF.

The chain combines TRBV10-3 with TRBJ1-5; D is ambiguous. The germline gives CDR1 ENHRY, CDR2 SYGVKD. The CDR3 is 15 amino acids. V lost 6 bases, J lost 5 bases, and 17 bases lay in between. The CDR3 DNA reads TGTGCCATCAGCCAGACCCTTTTAGAGGATCAGCCCCAGCATTTT. This sequence encodes CAISQTLLEDQPQHF.

The V gene is TRBV5-4, the J gene TRBJ1-2; the match to TRBD1 covers 7 bases. Germline V gene data show CDR1 as SGHNT and CDR2 as YYREEE (reference sequence). With 4 bases clipped from V and 4 bases from J, the junction kept 7 bases outside the gene matches. The CDR3 contains 14 residues. CDR3 DNA: TGTGCCAGCAGCCCGGGACAGAACCCCTATGGCTACACCTTC. As protein: CASSPGQNPYGYTF. Drawing the rest from reference TRBV5-4 and TRBJ1-2, the complete variable domain is ETGVTQSPTHLIKTRGQQVTLRCSSQSGHNTVSWYQQALGQGPQFIFQYYREEENGRGNFPPRFSGLQFPNYSSELNVNALELDDSALYLCASSPGQNPYGYTFGSGTRLTVV.

CDR3 bases: TGTGCCAGTAATGCTCGAGATCTGAACACTGAAGCTTTCTTT. Its translation is CASNARDLNTEAFF. The chain employs TRBV19 and TRBJ1-1, with unresolved D. Germline V lookup: CDR1 LNHDA, CDR2 SQIVND (reference sequence). Trimming stripped 7 bases from V and 0 bases from J, with 12 bases between. This CDR3 is built from 14 residues.

The chain couples TRBV5-4 to TRBJ2-7, with 8 bases matching TRBD1. Germline V gives CDR1 SGHNT, CDR2 YYREEE (reference sequence). J gave up 3 bases and V 0 bases, and 5 bases lay outside the gene matches. The CDR3 is 15 residues long. CDR3 in amino acids: CASSLVAGGFYEQYF. The CDR3 coding sequence is TGTGCCAGCAGCTTGGTGGCAGGGGGCTTCTACGAGCAGTACTTC.

About this clone: The sample contains more than one DNA sequence encoding this CDR3. V gene TRBV5-5 combines with J gene TRBJ2-3, with 12 bases lining up with TRBD2. V trimming: 5 bases; J trimming: 3 bases; junction bases outside the gene matches: 13. The CDR3 loop spans 18 amino acids. Germline V CDR1 and CDR2: SGHKS, YYEKEE (reference sequence). The CDR3 region is CASRPSGGAFRSTDTQYF. The CDR3 DNA is TGTGCCAGCAGACCTAGCGGGGGGGCCTTCCGAAGTACAGATACGCAGTATTTT.